The 6 T cell receptor beta chains reported below all come from one sample, sequenced in a study of CD8+ T cells in alopecia areata. cDNA serving as the sequencing template came from extracted, reverse transcribed RNA. Libraries were prepared by immunoSEQ multiplex PCR; TCRdb keeps only in-frame clonotypes and omits some of them. The sample lists about 150,000 clones; around 55% were seen once. The source material was CD8+ T cells sorted from blood, sampled at week 0. The receptors stem from a human donor with alopecia areata.

This clone was observed once. The rearrangement joins TRBV29-1 to TRBJ1-1, with D uncertain. Germline V gene lookup returns CDR1 SQVTM and CDR2 ANQGSEA. V lost 6 bases and J lost 2, with 16 bases in between. The CDR3 contains 14 residues. Here the CDR3 DNA reads TGCAGCGTCCAAGGACGGAATACTAACACTGAAGCTTTCTTT. Translated: CSVQGRNTNTEAFF.

The chain joins TRBV2 to TRBJ1-6; D remains unclear. Germline CDR1 SNHLY, CDR2 FYNNEI. Trimming removed 2 bases at V and 7 bases at J, with 12 bases between. This CDR3 is built from 15 residues. The CDR3 coding sequence is TGTGCCAGCAGTGAATACGGGAAAGTAAATTCACCCCTCCACTTT. It codes for CASSEYGKVNSPLHF.

This chain links TRBV9 with TRBJ2-3, with D perhaps TRBD1 or TRBD2 (6 bases each). The CDR3 runs 15 residues. V dropped 4 bases and J dropped 2 bases, with 14 bases sitting between them. Germline-derived CDR1 and CDR2 are SGDLS and YYNGEE. The CDR3: CASSLGGRLTDTQYF. The CDR3 bases are TGTGCCAGCAGCCTAGGGGGGCGGCTCACAGATACGCAGTATTTT.

This chain links TRBV27 with TRBJ1-1; 11 bases align to TRBD1. V lost 6 bases, J lost 7 bases, and 10 bases stayed unmatched. Looked up from germline, CDR1 is MNHEY and CDR2 is SMNVEV (reference sequence). This CDR3 comprises 15 residues. CDR3 sequence (DNA): TGTGCCAGCAGACCAACGGACAGGGGGCCGGTTGAAGCTTTCTTT. This codes for CASRPTDRGPVEAFF.

This clone was detected only a few times. The chain carries TRBV5-4 and TRBJ2-7; 8 bases fit TRBD1. Per germline, CDR1 SGHNT and CDR2 YYREEE (reference sequence). This CDR3 is built from 14 residues. Trimming removed 4 bases from V and 0 bases from J; junction bases left unmatched: 3. CDR3 sequence (DNA): TGTGCCAGCAGCAGGGACAGGAGCTCCTACGAGCAGTACTTC. Amino acid sequence: CASSRDRSSYEQYF. Full variable domain (outside the CDR3, taken from reference TRBV5-4 and TRBJ2-7): ETGVTQSPTHLIKTRGQQVTLRCSSQSGHNTVSWYQQALGQGPQFIFQYYREEENGRGNFPPRFSGLQFPNYSSELNVNALELDDSALYLCASSRDRSSYEQYFGPGTRLTVT.

This clone was recorded once. The V call is TRBV2, the J call TRBJ2-3; a possible D gene is TRBD2 (6 bases). The CDR3 is 15 residues long. Germline V lookup: CDR1 SNHLY, CDR2 FYNNEI. Trimming shortened V by 0 bases and J by 4 bases, and 11 bases separated the two germline ends. The CDR3 protein is CASSEAGGVADTQYF. The CDR3 bases are TGTGCCAGCAGTGAAGCGGGCGGGGTAGCAGATACGCAGTATTTT.